This TCR beta chain is from a study of Ad26.COV2.S vaccination and SARS-CoV-2 variants. Indicated treatment: around 19 received Ad26.COV2.S at low or high dose, single or two shots; about 5 received placebo; per-sample allocation not given. Repertoires come from day 63 after the first vaccine or placebo injection. The protocol was immunoSEQ multiplex PCR, while the TCRdb copy is restricted to in-frame clones and leaves out a portion. Among about 480,000 clones listed, roughly 89% were seen once. The V gene lost 4 bases and the J gene lost 3 bases, with 10 bases spanning the gap. CDR3 length equals 13 residues. Per germline, CDR1 LGHDT and CDR2 YNNKEL (reference sequence).

The material was peripheral blood, obtained in a trial of Ad26.COV2.S vaccine versus placebo. The TCR comes from a person between 18 and 65 years old who received the Ad26.COV2.S COVID-19 vaccine or a placebo. This chain links TRBV3-1 (or the pseudogene TRBV3-2) with TRBJ2-7; D unresolved. This CDR3 is CASSPMGRYEQYF. CDR3 nucleotide sequence: TGTGCCAGCAGCCCTATGGGTCGCTACGAGCAGTACTTC.